This T cell receptor beta chain is from a study of cytotoxic CD8 clonotypes in ibrutinib-treated CLL. Study-wide context: The patients comprised roughly 10 relapsed/refractory and over 14 treatment-naive cases, 17 to 18 IGHV unmutated. Overall study findings and caveats: Higher clonality was seen at ibrutinib response and a return toward baseline at progression.

Regarding this clone: What it binds is not known.

The CDR3 has 16 amino acids. Sequenced by immunoSEQ multiplex PCR; TCRdb stores in-frame clones only, minus some. In the table there are approximately 120,000 clones, less than 90% of which are singletons. This receptor was obtained from a human donor with chronic lymphocytic leukemia. The V gene is TRBV21-1, the J gene TRBJ2-6; the table's D call, TRBD1, has no DNA check behind it. TRBV21-1 is assigned pseudogene status. The starting material was PBMCs, obtained after 24 months of ibrutinib treatment. The chain's CDR3 is CASTPGQFSGANVLTF. Here the CDR3 DNA reads TGTGCCAGCACCCCGGGACAGTTCTCTGGGGCCAACGTCCTGACTTTC.